This entry lists 14 T cell receptor beta chains sequenced from one sample in a study of blood T cell repertoires in COVID-19. The assay was immunoSEQ multiplex PCR, and TCRdb's table has in-frame clones only and misses some. In the table there are about 72,000 clones, about 91% of which are singletons. Sequencing input: peripheral blood. These receptor sequences come from a human donor in a cohort sampled during active COVID-19.

The count of this clone is one. The chain joins TRBV2 to TRBJ2-2, with TRBD2 matching 13 bases. The CDR3 sequence is 15 residues long. Germline V CDR1 and CDR2: SNHLY, FYNNEI. After removal of 6 bases from V and 4 bases from J, the junction contained 2 bases not matched to a gene. The CDR3 is CASRRLAGGTGELFF. Written as DNA, the CDR3 is TGTGCCAGCAGACGACTAGCGGGGGGCACCGGGGAGCTGTTTTTT.

This clone came up a few times. V is TRBV5-1 and J is TRBJ2-7; 7 bases fit TRBD2. J gave up 2 bases and V 0 bases, and 5 bases lay outside the gene matches. The germline V gene encodes CDR1 SGHRS and CDR2 YFSETQ. The CDR3 has 15 amino acids. The CDR3 bases are TGCGCCAGCAGCTTGGCCCCAGGGACTACCTACGAGCAGTACTTC. Translating it yields CASSLAPGTTYEQYF.

The chain couples TRBV19 to TRBJ1-4; D might be TRBD1 (6 bases). CDR1 and CDR2 from the germline V gene are LNHDA and SQIVND (reference sequence). V gave up 4 bases and J gave up 2 bases, with 11 bases separating them. This CDR3 is built from 15 residues. CDR3 protein: CASSTNRVTNEKLFF. CDR3 DNA sequence: TGTGCCAGTAGTACCAACAGGGTGACTAATGAAAAACTGTTTTTT.

Regarding this clone: Other DNA sequences within the sample encode an identical CDR3. This rearrangement joins TRBV7-2 to TRBJ2-3, with a weak D call TRBD2 (6 bases). Trimming stripped 0 bases from V and 3 bases from J, with 7 bases between. The CDR3 contains 14 residues. CDR1 is SGHTA and CDR2 is FQGNSA in the germline V gene. The CDR3 sequence is CASSLAGGTDTQYF. The CDR3 coding sequence is TGTGCCAGCAGCTTAGCGGGGGGAACAGATACGCAGTATTTT.

The rearrangement uses TRBV6-2 or TRBV6-3 and TRBJ2-5; D is ambiguous. The V end was cut by 4 bases, the J end by 5 bases, with 5 bases between. Germline lookup yields CDR1 MNHEY and CDR2 SVGEGT. This CDR3 has 11 amino acids. This chain's CDR3 is CASSSMETQYF. Written as DNA, the CDR3 is TGTGCCAGCAGTTCCATGGAGACCCAGTACTTC.

The DNA for the CDR3 is TGTGCCAGCAGGCCGGGACAGATTCCCTACGAGCAGTACTTC. It encodes CASRPGQIPYEQYF. The rearrangement links TRBV27 to TRBJ2-7, with 7 bases lining up with TRBD1. J was trimmed by 2 bases and V by 6 bases; bases with no gene match: 7. The CDR3 consists of 14 residues. Germline V CDR1 and CDR2: MNHEY, SMNVEV (reference sequence).

The chain joins TRBV6-2 or TRBV6-3 to TRBJ2-7; the D gene is possibly TRBD1 (5 bases). The germline V gene encodes CDR1 MNHEY and CDR2 SVGEGT. Trimming pared 6 bases from V and 0 bases from J, leaving 12 bases between. The CDR3 covers 14 residues. DNA for the CDR3: TGTGCCAGCAGCTCATTGACAGACTCCTACGAGCAGTACTTC. Amino acid sequence: CASSSLTDSYEQYF.

The rearrangement joins TRBV28 to TRBJ1-5; possibly TRBD1 for D (5 bases). With 2 bases removed from V and 0 bases from J, the gap between germline ends came to 11 bases. There are 16 residues in the CDR3. Germline V gives CDR1 MDHEN, CDR2 SYDVKM. In DNA form, the CDR3 reads TGTGCCAGCAGTTTACAGGGTACCTATAGCAATCAGCCCCAGCATTTT. Protein sequence: CASSLQGTYSNQPQHF.

This rearrangement joins TRBV19 to TRBJ2-7, with unresolved D. Trimming stripped 5 bases from V and 0 bases from J, with 8 bases between. CDR1 and CDR2 from the germline V gene are LNHDA and SQIVND (reference sequence). The CDR3 runs to 13 residues. CDR3 coding DNA: TGTGCCAGTAGTGTGGCTAGCTCCTACGAGCAGTACTTC. This codes for CASSVASSYEQYF.

The table lists this clone with a few counts. The CDR3 DNA is TGTGCCAGCAGTTACCCGACCGACCGGGGACTGATTGTCTACGAGCAGTACTTC. Its translation: CASSYPTDRGLIVYEQYF. The rearrangement links TRBV6-2 or TRBV6-3 to TRBJ2-7; TRBD2 is a possible D gene (6 bases). This CDR3 comprises 18 residues. V lost 2 bases and J 3 bases, leaving 23 bases between the germline ends. CDR1 MNHEY and CDR2 SVGEGT come from the germline V gene.

V is TRBV19 and J is TRBJ2-1; no reliable D call. This CDR3 has 11 amino acids. CDR1 and CDR2 from the germline V gene are LNHDA and SQIVND (reference sequence). V was shortened by 1 base and J by 7 bases, with 2 bases between the two germline ends. In nucleotides, the CDR3 is TGTGCCAGTAGTATAGTAAATGAGCAGTTCTTC. Amino acids: CASSIVNEQFF.

CDR3 coding DNA: TGTGCCAGCAGCGTAGGGCCGGGGGGAGAGACCCAGTACTTC. Protein product: CASSVGPGGETQYF. The chain recombines TRBV9 with TRBJ2-5; 7 positions agree with TRBD2. J lost 4 bases, V lost 0 bases, and 3 bases had no gene match. This CDR3 has 14 amino acids. Germline V lookup: CDR1 SGDLS, CDR2 YYNGEE.

The V call is TRBV7-2, the J call TRBJ2-4; D gene unclear. Germline V gene data show CDR1 as SGHTA and CDR2 as FQGNSA. CDR3 size: 15 residues. V was trimmed by 1 base and J by 6 bases, leaving 13 bases between them. The CDR3 loop is CASSLESRRGNIQYF. CDR3 sequence (DNA): TGTGCCAGCAGCTTAGAGTCCCGCCGCGGAAACATTCAGTACTTC.

The chain joins TRBV5-1 to TRBJ1-1; D not certain. The germline V gene has CDR1 SGHRS and CDR2 YFSETQ. The CDR3 covers 12 residues. Between the trimmed V and J ends, which lost 4 bases and 2 bases, there was a span of 6 bases. In DNA form, the CDR3 reads TGCGCCAGCAGCAATACTAACACTGAAGCTTTCTTT. The encoded protein is CASSNTNTEAFF.